This T cell receptor (beta chain) was captured by sequencing in a study of cytomegalovirus exposure and HLA in healthy donors. Both 60 Vbeta primers and 13 Jbeta primers went into the PCR. TCRdb's table, derived via immunoSEQ multiplex PCR, lists solely in-frame clones and lacks some. The sample totals under 35,000 clones. General study points: There was a cluster of highly shared sequence variants that was likely a sequencing artifact. TCR beta sequences reportedly predicted the HLA-A and HLA-B alleles of most subjects accurately. Association of a missense DCLRE1C variant with TCR beta V- and J-gene trimming was reported in a later analysis.

For this clone: Its antigen is not identified.

The source material was PBMCs. This clonotype was obtained from a man aged 25-45 years in good health and CMV-seronegative.

The CDR3 DNA follows: TGTGCCAGCAGCTTAGGTGGCGGGATGGCGGAAAACATTCAGTACTTC. This sequence encodes CASSLGGGMAENIQYF. This chain joins TRBV7-9 and TRBJ2-4, with a tentative D call TRBD2 (6 bases). CDR3 length equals 16 residues. The ends were cut back, 1 base at V and 5 bases at J, with 15 bases in the middle. Per the germline V gene, CDR1 is SEHNR and CDR2 is FQNEAQ (reference sequence). Based on the CDR3 plus reference TRBV7-9 and TRBJ2-4, the full variable domain is DTGVSQNPRHKITKRGQNVTFRCDPISEHNRLYWYRQTLGQGPEFLTYFQNEAQLEKSRLLSDRFSAERPKGSFSTLEIQRTEQGDSAMYLCASSLGGGMAENIQYFGAGTRLSVL.